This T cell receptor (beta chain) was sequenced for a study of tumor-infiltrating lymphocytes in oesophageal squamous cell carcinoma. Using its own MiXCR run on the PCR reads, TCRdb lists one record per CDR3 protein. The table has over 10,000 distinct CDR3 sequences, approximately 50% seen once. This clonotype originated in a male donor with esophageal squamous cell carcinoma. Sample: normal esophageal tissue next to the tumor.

The CDR3 sequence: CASSPTAQAEQYF. CDR3 nucleotide sequence: TGTGCCAGCTCACCCACTGCCCAGGCCGAGCAGTACTTC. The V call is TRBV18, the J call TRBJ2-1; D is unresolved. The J call may be mistaken, given a closer DNA end match to TRBJ2-7. Germline values: CDR1 KGHSH, CDR2 LQKENI. CDR3 length equals 13 residues.